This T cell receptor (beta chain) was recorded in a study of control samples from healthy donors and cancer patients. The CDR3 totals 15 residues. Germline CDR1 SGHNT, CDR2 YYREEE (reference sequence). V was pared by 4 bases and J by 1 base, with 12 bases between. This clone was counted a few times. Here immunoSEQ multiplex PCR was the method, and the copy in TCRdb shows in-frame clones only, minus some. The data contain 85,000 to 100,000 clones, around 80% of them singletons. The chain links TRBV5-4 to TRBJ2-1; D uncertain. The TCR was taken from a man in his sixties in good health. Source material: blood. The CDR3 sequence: CASSAAGPSYNEQFF. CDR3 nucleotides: TGTGCCAGCAGCGCCGCAGGACCGTCCTACAATGAGCAGTTCTTC.